The T cell receptor (beta chain) described here comes from a study of blood T cell repertoires in COVID-19. Study details: Some COVID-19 samples were acute and others convalescent; all came from the United States, Italy and Spain. The cDNA or gDNA used as material had been derived from T cells, B-cell-depleted T cells, or PBMCs.

In the original workflow: Amplification from reference gene primers served as the basis for estimated nucleated cell counts. Clones were sequenced by immunoSEQ multiplex PCR, and TCRdb holds only the in-frame ones, with some missing. Clonal size and the V and J genes are those of that table, whereas D and trimming came from the DNA. The sample contains about 49,000 clones, 75% to 90% of which appear only once. Trimming took 7 bases from V and 5 from J; bases not matched to a gene: 8. This CDR3 comprises 15 residues. Germline lookup yields CDR1 MDHEN and CDR2 SYDVKM. Sequenced input: peripheral blood. The chain uses TRBV28 and TRBJ2-3, with 11 bases lining up with TRBD1. The TCR comes from a human donor in a cohort sampled during active COVID-19. For the CDR3, the DNA is TGTGCCAGCACCCTGGACAGGGGGCGGGTAGATACGCAGTATTTT. Its translation: CASTLDRGRVDTQYF.